The clone carrying this TCR beta chain has more than one count but fewer than ten. The CDR3 consists of 15 residues. After removal of 3 bases from V and 8 bases from J, the junction contained 4 bases not matched to a gene. Germline values: CDR1 MGHDK, CDR2 SYGVNS. Vbeta (60) and Jbeta (13) primers were used in the PCR. Generated by immunoSEQ multiplex PCR, the TCRdb table keeps only in-frame clones and is missing some. The sample records roughly 120,000 clones, roughly three fifths being singletons. The sample belongs to a study of cytomegalovirus exposure and HLA in healthy donors. The sequenced material came from PBMCs. V and J are TRBV25-1 and TRBJ2-1, with TRBD2 matching over 13 bases. This clonotype originated in a woman between 40 and 50 years old in good health and CMV-seropositive. In DNA, the CDR3 is TGTGCCAGCAGTGACACTAGCGGGAGGGCCGATGAGCAGTTCTTC. It translates to CASSDTSGRADEQFF.